This T cell receptor beta chain was found in a study of blood T cell repertoires in COVID-19. Produced via immunoSEQ multiplex PCR; TCRdb's table is partial and in-frame only. The sample lists 150,000 to 200,000 clones; 80% to 90% were seen once. This clonotype was obtained from a man younger than 35 who had recovered from COVID-19. The sequencing sample was made of peripheral blood.

In DNA, the CDR3 is TGCGCCAGCAGCCAAGATCTGGGACAACGGCGGCCCCAGCATTTT. It specifies CASSQDLGQRRPQHF. The chain recombines TRBV4-3 with TRBJ1-5, with D maybe TRBD1 (6 bases). The CDR3 runs to 15 residues. Germline V gene lookup returns CDR1 LGHNA and CDR2 YSLEER. Trimming stripped 0 bases from V and 9 bases from J, with 15 bases between.